What follows are 5 T cell receptor beta chains derived from one specimen sequenced in a study of blood T cell repertoires in COVID-19. Assay: immunoSEQ multiplex PCR; the TCRdb copy retains only in-frame clones and omits some. The profile shows roughly 200,000 clones, just under 90% of them singletons. Material for sequencing was PBMCs or T cells enriched from blood (not recorded which). These receptor sequences come from a man younger than 45 who had recovered from COVID-19.

The V and J genes are TRBV11-2 and TRBJ2-1; 7 bases match TRBD1. The junction had 8 bases not matched to a gene; V was cut back by 0 bases and J by 15 bases. Germline CDR1 reads SGHAT; CDR2 reads FQNNGV. The CDR3 length is 13 residues. CDR3 sequence: CASSLDWDSARFF. The CDR3 DNA reads TGTGCCAGCAGCTTAGATTGGGACAGTGCCAGGTTCTTC.

V usage is TRBV29-1 and J usage is TRBJ1-1, with D possibly TRBD1 on 6 matching bases. The CDR3 extends over 12 amino acids. Trimming took off 5 bases at V and 1 base at J, with 8 bases between the two ends. The germline V gene encodes CDR1 SQVTM and CDR2 ANQGSEA. The CDR3 DNA reads TGCAGCGTTAACAGGGCGAACACTGAAGCTTTCTTT. Amino acids: CSVNRANTEAFF.

The rearrangement links TRBV5-4 to TRBJ2-5, with D possibly being TRBD1 (7 bases). From germline, CDR1 is SGHNT and CDR2 YYREEE (reference sequence). This CDR3 comprises 14 residues. V was clipped by 7 bases and J by 5 bases, with 18 bases between them. The CDR3 sequence: CASATAAGGETQYF. The CDR3 coding sequence is TGTGCCAGCGCGACAGCGGCAGGGGGGGAGACCCAGTACTTC. Full variable domain (remainder filled in from reference TRBV5-4 and TRBJ2-5): ETGVTQSPTHLIKTRGQQVTLRCSSQSGHNTVSWYQQALGQGPQFIFQYYREEENGRGNFPPRFSGLQFPNYSSELNVNALELDDSALYLCASATAAGGETQYFGPGTRLLVL.

This clone was observed once. V gene TRBV24-1 combines with J gene TRBJ2-2; 10 nucleotides align to TRBD1. The germline gives CDR1 KGHDR, CDR2 SFDVKD. With 4 bases clipped from V and 3 bases from J, the junction kept 4 bases outside the gene matches. The CDR3 runs to 16 residues. CDR3 residues: CATSEMGQGYTGELFF. The CDR3 DNA sequence: TGTGCCACCAGTGAAATGGGACAGGGGTACACCGGGGAGCTGTTTTTT.

V usage is TRBV6-6 and J usage is TRBJ1-3; no clear D gene. This CDR3 spans 10 amino acids. From germline, CDR1 is MNHNY and CDR2 SVGAGI (reference sequence). Trimming removed 8 bases at V and 4 bases at J, with 3 bases between. CDR3 sequence: CASSGNTIYF. The CDR3 DNA sequence: TGTGCCAGCTCGGGAAACACCATATATTTT.